This TCR beta chain was identified in a study of blood T cell repertoires in COVID-19 (dated by TCRdb to about 2020). Notes on the research overall: Samples from collaborators originated in the United States, Italy and Spain and spanned both the acute and convalescent phases of COVID-19. Where available, HLA class I and class II types were obtained from metadata supplied by the sample provider rather than from assay-based typing. Samples came from the ongoing ImmuneRACE study (first 160 participants) plus 1,254 subjects from 6 global collaborators. The sample metadata nearly always contained a de-identified subject ID, COVID-19 status, age in years and sex. A freely available public database, intended as a resource for researchers studying the immune response to SARS-CoV-2, is where the repertoires were released. Subjects who had been exposed to COVID-19, were actively infected with it, or had recovered from it provided the deeply sampled blood TCRbeta repertoires that made up the dataset. The material from the prospective study consisted of cDNA or gDNA derived from T cells, B-cell-depleted T cells, or PBMCs. What the study reported, not specific to this receptor: How much clinical and demographic metadata was included differed by source and by participant, and the metadata was provided uncurated.

TCRbeta CDR3 regions were amplified from genomic DNA by means of the immunoSEQ Assay, a bias-controlled multiplex PCR. Concerning the study's data processing: The number of nucleated cells in each sample was estimated from the amplification of reference gene primers within the assay. To quantify the absolute abundance of each unique TCRbeta CDR3 rearrangement, sequence reads were collapsed and filtered. For each sample, productive Simpson clonality was calculated by taking the square root of Simpson's diversity index across productive rearrangements. TCRdb provides this immuneACCESS table in a form limited to in-frame rearrangements. Some clones are lacking; in checked studies, under half of them reflect an unresolved V gene, and why the rest are absent is not known. V and J calls and clone size come straight from that table; D and trimming were deduced from the DNA. This sample is represented by about 150,000 clones; 80% of them were singletons. In total, the top ten clones hold around 0.62% of the sample.

The collaborating institutions used their own protocols to collect whole blood in K2EDTA tubes. For TCRbeta analysis, collaborators shipped samples as frozen whole blood, isolated PBMCs, or DNA extracted from either of those sample types. From cysteine to phenylalanine, the CDR3 is 17 amino acids long. This entry keeps only the CDR3 DNA: 51 bases, framed from base 1. The junction shows trimming of 3 bases on V and 3 bases on J, and the gene matches do not reach 8 bases of it. CDR1 and CDR2 were assigned from the germline V gene as SGHRS and YFSETQ. With regard to this clone: What antigen it recognizes has not been identified. Base qualities are not provided; no much larger clone lies one nucleotide away.

The clonotype originates from a man aged 55 to 69 with acute or convalescent COVID-19. Specimen: peripheral blood. The sequence is built from TRBV5-1 and TRBJ2-3, and 12 junctional nucleotides match TRBD2. The CDR3 reads CASSSAASGGATDTQYF. The nucleotide sequence reads TGCGCCAGCAGCTCGGCAGCTAGCGGGGGGGCAACAGATACGCAGTATTTT.